Below are 14 T cell receptor beta chains sequenced from a single sample in a study of long-term antiretroviral therapy in people with HIV. Assay version v3.0 of immunoSEQ was used, and it was run at survey level. Generated by immunoSEQ multiplex PCR, the TCRdb table keeps only in-frame clones and is missing some. The sample consists of 20,000 to 25,000 clones, 82% of them appearing once. The specimen comprised unsorted PBMCs, sampled 2.3 to 2.5 years after starting antiretroviral therapy. The receptors come from a man aged 40-49 years with HIV.

The CDR3 DNA is TGCAGTGCTCCGAGAAGGGGGGGCTACACCTTC. Its translation is CSAPRRGGYTF. This chain joins TRBV20-1 and TRBJ1-2, with D possibly matching TRBD1 (6 bases). This CDR3 has 11 residues. CDR1 is DFQATT, CDR2 SNEGSKA, per germline (reference sequence). Deletions cut 5 bases from V and 8 bases from J, with 12 bases between.

A few counts support this clone. The J gene is TRBJ1-4, the V gene TRBV28; D ambiguous. CDR3 length: 17 residues. The germline gives CDR1 MDHEN, CDR2 SYDVKM. Trimming took off 2 bases at V and 8 bases at J, with 21 bases between the two ends. The CDR3 sequence: CASSLNANGLRNEKLFF. Written as DNA, the CDR3 is TGTGCCAGCAGTTTAAATGCGAATGGACTGAGGAACGAAAAACTGTTTTTT.

The rearrangement joins TRBV2 to TRBJ1-2; the D gene is possibly TRBD1 (5 bases). V lost 9 bases, J lost 8 bases, and 16 bases lay in between. The CDR3 sequence is 12 residues long. The germline CDR1 and CDR2 sequences are SNHLY and FYNNEI. The CDR3 coding sequence is TGTGCCAGTAACTACGGGACGGGCGGCTACACCTTC. Translation: CASNYGTGGYTF.

The chain has TRBV29-1 and TRBJ2-1; 8 bases align to TRBD1. The CDR3 is 15 amino acids. The trim removed 5 bases at V and 3 bases at J, leaving 9 bases unmatched. Per germline, CDR1 SQVTM and CDR2 ANQGSEA. DNA for the CDR3: TGCAGCGTTTCTCTACCGGGACAGGACTACAATGAGCAGTTCTTC. Translating gives CSVSLPGQDYNEQFF.

Only a few counts were recorded for this clone. This chain joins TRBV10-1 and TRBJ2-7; D may be TRBD1 (5 bases). V was shortened by 3 bases and J by 9 bases, with 15 bases between the two germline ends. This CDR3 has 13 residues. From germline, CDR1 is WNHNN and CDR2 SYGVQD (reference sequence). CDR3 sequence: CASSEGVWAGQYF. The CDR3, as DNA: TGCGCCAGCAGTGAAGGGGTGTGGGCAGGGCAGTACTTC.

The chain joins TRBV11-2 to TRBJ2-7; 9 positions match TRBD2. The CDR3 totals 17 residues. The trim removed 0 bases at V and 0 bases at J, leaving 6 bases unmatched. Germline values: CDR1 SGHAT, CDR2 FQNNGV. DNA of the CDR3: TGTGCCAGCAGCTTAGATTGGGCTAGCGGGGCCTCCTACGAGCAGTACTTC. Its translation is CASSLDWASGASYEQYF.

The chain has TRBV4-3 and TRBJ2-2; either TRBD1 or TRBD2 may supply D (5 bases each). Deletions cut 1 base from V and 7 bases from J, with 16 bases between. Germline CDR1 and CDR2: LGHNA and YSLEER. This CDR3 comprises 16 residues. The CDR3, as DNA: TGCGCCAGCAGCCAAGGGGGGAGCTATACGGTCGGGGAGCTGTTTTTT. Protein: CASSQGGSYTVGELFF.

This clone was detected only once. This rearrangement joins TRBV7-8 to TRBJ2-7; TRBD1 matches 7 bases. Germline V gives CDR1 SGHVS, CDR2 FQNEAQ. This CDR3 has 14 residues. After removal of 7 bases from V and 0 bases from J, the junction contained 6 bases not matched to a gene. The CDR3 loop is CASKTGVSSYEQYF. CDR3 DNA: TGTGCCAGCAAAACAGGGGTTTCCTCCTACGAGCAGTACTTC.

The chain employs TRBV27 and TRBJ1-4; D is unresolved. Germline lookup yields CDR1 MNHEY and CDR2 SMNVEV (reference sequence). This CDR3 contains 14 residues. V lost 0 bases, J lost 5 bases, and 7 bases lay in between. CDR3 region: CASSLSQYNEKLFF. CDR3 bases: TGTGCCAGCAGTTTATCACAGTACAATGAAAAACTGTTTTTT.

As DNA, the CDR3 is TGTGCCAGCAGCGAATTAGCGGGGGGCCCCTTTGATACGCAGTATTTT. It is translated as CASSELAGGPFDTQYF. The chain has TRBV9 and TRBJ2-3; 10 nucleotides align to TRBD2. The V segment lost 3 bases and the J segment 6 bases; nucleotides outside the gene matches: 10. Germline lookup yields CDR1 SGDLS and CDR2 YYNGEE. The CDR3 runs to 16 residues.

The chain uses TRBV5-4 and TRBJ2-1; the match to TRBD1 covers 8 bases. The CDR3 contains 16 residues. V shed 4 bases, J shed 4 bases, and the junction held 10 bases outside the gene matches. CDR1 SGHNT and CDR2 YYREEE come from the germline V gene (reference sequence). CDR3 nucleotides: TGTGCCAGCAGCCCCCCACGGGACAGGAAGTACAATGAGCAGTTCTTC. Translating gives CASSPPRDRKYNEQFF.

This chain joins TRBV4-1 and TRBJ1-3; D gene ambiguous. The CDR3 spans 16 residues. V was shortened by 0 bases and J by 0 bases, with 9 bases between the two germline ends. Germline CDR1 reads MGHRA; CDR2 reads YSYEKL. Here the CDR3 reads CASSQDWAYSGNTIYF. The CDR3 bases are TGCGCCAGCAGCCAAGATTGGGCTTACTCTGGAAACACCATATATTTT.

This chain links TRBV6-1 with TRBJ2-7; the match to TRBD2 covers 11 bases. Trimming removed 7 bases from V and 6 bases from J; junction bases left unmatched: 11. This CDR3 spans 15 amino acids. Germline V CDR1 and CDR2: MNHNS, SASEGT. The CDR3 is CASTALAGVVLEQYF. CDR3 DNA sequence: TGTGCCAGCACCGCACTAGCGGGAGTAGTTCTCGAGCAGTACTTC.

This clone was counted a single time. CDR3 DNA: TGTGCCAGCAGTTTAGAAAGGGGGGAATACGAGCAGTACTTC. Protein: CASSLERGEYEQYF. The chain is built from TRBV6-5 and TRBJ2-7; TRBD1 or TRBD2 may be the D gene (6 bases each). The ends were cut back, 4 bases at V and 4 bases at J, with 14 bases in the middle. Germline assignment: CDR1 MNHEY and CDR2 SVGAGI. This CDR3 is built from 14 residues.